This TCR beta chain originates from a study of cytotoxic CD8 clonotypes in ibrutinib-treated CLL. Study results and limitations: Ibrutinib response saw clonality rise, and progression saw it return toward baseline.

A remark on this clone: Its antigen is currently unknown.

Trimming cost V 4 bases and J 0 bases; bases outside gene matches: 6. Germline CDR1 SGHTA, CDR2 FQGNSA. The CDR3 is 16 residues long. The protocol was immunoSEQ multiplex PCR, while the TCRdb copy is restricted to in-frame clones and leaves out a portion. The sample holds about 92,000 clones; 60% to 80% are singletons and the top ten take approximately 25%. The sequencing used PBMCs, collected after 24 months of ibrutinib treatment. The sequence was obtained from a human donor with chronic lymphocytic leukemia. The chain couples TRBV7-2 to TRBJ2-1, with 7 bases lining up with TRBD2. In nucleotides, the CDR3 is TGTGCCAGCAGCTCCAAGCGGGGCAGCTCCTACAATGAGCAGTTCTTC. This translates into CASSSKRGSSYNEQFF.